These 22 T cell receptor beta chains came from one sample sequenced in a study of monozygotic twins with inflammatory bowel disease. From the 5' RACE reads, TCRdb lists one entry per CDR3 protein and no DNA. The sample includes about 440,000 distinct CDR3 sequences. Material for sequencing was blood. The source is a human donor with ulcerative colitis or Crohn's disease, or a healthy co-twin of an affected twin (not recorded which).

The V gene is TRBV10-3, the J gene TRBJ2-7; absent DNA, TCRdb's TRBD1 call cannot be checked. The CDR3 covers 12 residues. Per germline, CDR1 ENHRY and CDR2 SYGVKD. The chain's CDR3 is CAISGTSYEQYF.

The rearrangement uses TRBV18 and TRBJ2-6; the TCRdb call, TRBD1, lacks DNA for checking. This CDR3 has 21 amino acids. The germline CDR1 and CDR2 sequences are KGHSH and LQKENI. CDR3 protein: CASSTASTGTAVFSGANVLTF.

The chain carries TRBV18 and TRBJ2-2; TCRdb gives TRBD1 as the D gene, but with no DNA this cannot be confirmed. The CDR3 has 17 amino acids. Germline V gives CDR1 KGHSH, CDR2 LQKENI. The chain's CDR3 is CASSPQGQGTNTGELFF.

CDR3: CASSQDNSYNEQFF. The chain is built from TRBV3-1 and TRBJ2-1. The V gene's germline CDR1 is LGHDT and CDR2 YNNKEL (reference sequence). The CDR3 loop spans 14 amino acids.

The genes are TRBV4-1 and TRBJ2-7. The CDR3 loop spans 15 amino acids. CDR1 MGHRA and CDR2 YSYEKL come from the germline V gene. This chain's CDR3 is CASRAETSSSYEQYF.

The chain carries TRBV6-9 and TRBJ2-5; TCRdb's assignment of TRBD2 cannot be checked, as there is no DNA. Germline lookup yields CDR1 MNHGY and CDR2 SVAAGI. The CDR3 sequence is 18 residues long. The CDR3 sequence: CASSPLAGPANQGETQYF.

The gene calls are TRBV7-9 and TRBJ2-4; TCRdb selects TRBD1, and the lack of DNA leaves this call unchecked. The CDR3 is 14 residues long. Germline V gene lookup returns CDR1 SEHNR and CDR2 FQNEAQ (reference sequence). CDR3 sequence: CASSGPAGENIQYF.

The V and J genes are TRBV29-1 and TRBJ2-5; TCRdb outputs TRBD2, but without DNA this stays unchecked. This CDR3 has 15 residues. Germline-derived CDR1 and CDR2 are SQVTM and ANQGSEA. CDR3 loop: CSVVTSGELEETQYF.

The genes are TRBV4-1 and TRBJ2-7; the D call of TRBD1 rests on TCRdb alone, since no DNA is present to check it. Germline CDR1 and CDR2: MGHRA and YSYEKL. The CDR3 is 14 residues long. Here the CDR3 reads CASSPLDRAREQYF.

The chain has TRBV18 and TRBJ1-1; with no DNA, the TCRdb D assignment of TRBD1 cannot be verified. Germline V gene lookup returns CDR1 KGHSH and CDR2 LQKENI. This CDR3 has 16 amino acids. The CDR3 sequence is CASSRRQGDLDTEAFF.

J is TRBJ2-1 and V is TRBV29-1; TCRdb gives TRBD2 as the D gene, but with no DNA this cannot be confirmed. CDR3 length: 16 amino acids. Per the germline V gene, CDR1 is SQVTM and CDR2 is ANQGSEA. CDR3 amino acids: CSVGRGGTSLNNEQFF.

This chain joins TRBV6-5 and TRBJ1-2; TCRdb proposes TRBD1, but this gene call is untestable without DNA. Germline V lookup: CDR1 MNHEY, CDR2 SVGAGI. This CDR3 is built from 14 residues. CDR3 protein: CASSLTGEVYGYTF.

V and J are TRBV29-1 and TRBJ2-3; absent DNA, TCRdb's TRBD2 call cannot be checked. Germline CDR1 is SQVTM and CDR2 is ANQGSEA. The CDR3 loop spans 13 amino acids. CDR3 region: CSVEMPSTDTQYF.

The chain couples TRBV6-5 to TRBJ2-2. The CDR3 contains 11 residues. Germline V lookup: CDR1 MNHEY, CDR2 SVGAGI. The CDR3 here is CATARSGELFF.

The V and J genes are TRBV7-9 and TRBJ2-1; the TCRdb call, TRBD1, lacks DNA for checking. Germline values: CDR1 SEHNR, CDR2 FQNEAQ (reference sequence). The CDR3 extends over 16 amino acids. CDR3 amino acids: CASSTTQGVANNEQFF.

The chain links TRBV10-3 to TRBJ1-1; checking the TCRdb D call of TRBD1 is not possible without DNA. Germline-derived CDR1 and CDR2 are ENHRY and SYGVKD. The CDR3 covers 13 residues. The CDR3 sequence is CAISGTGGTEAFF.

The gene calls are TRBV5-6 and TRBJ1-1. CDR3 size: 11 residues. From germline, CDR1 is SGHDT and CDR2 YYEEEE. The CDR3 sequence: CASNRLGDSSF. Combining the CDR3 with reference TRBV5-6 and TRBJ1-1 gives the whole variable domain DAGVTQSPTHLIKTRGQQVTLRCSPKSGHDTVSWYQQALGQGPQFIFQYYEEEERQRGNFPDRFSGHQFPNYSSELNVNALLLGDSALYLCASNRLGDSSFGQGTRLTVV.

The chain carries TRBV7-3 and TRBJ2-1; TCRdb lists TRBD1, though no DNA is available to test this call. This CDR3 is built from 15 residues. CDR1 and CDR2 (germline): SGHTA, FQGTGA. The CDR3: CASSAEGGGWNEQFF.

The chain recombines TRBV4-2 with TRBJ2-3; the D call of TRBD2 rests on TCRdb alone, since no DNA is present to check it. The CDR3 loop spans 17 amino acids. Germline V gives CDR1 LGHNA, CDR2 YNFKEQ. The CDR3 protein is CASSQDIPLAGTDTQYF.

The chain carries TRBV7-2 and TRBJ2-1; TCRdb gives TRBD2 as the D gene, but with no DNA this cannot be confirmed. Germline V lookup: CDR1 SGHTA, CDR2 FQGNSA. The CDR3 is 15 amino acids. CDR3: CASSPVIGGTNEQFF. Using reference TRBV7-2 and TRBJ2-1 for the parts outside the CDR3, the full variable domain is GAGVSQSPSNKVTEKGKDVELRCDPISGHTALYWYRQSLGQGLEFLIYFQGNSAPDKSGLPSDRFSAERTGGSVSTLTIQRTQQEDSAVYLCASSPVIGGTNEQFFGPGTRLTVL.

V and J are TRBV18 and TRBJ2-7. The length of the CDR3 is 14 residues. Looked up from germline, CDR1 is KGHSH and CDR2 is LQKENI. The CDR3 sequence is CASSPNGGSYEQYF.

The chain is built from TRBV29-1 and TRBJ1-2; TCRdb calls TRBD1, which cannot be checked without DNA. Germline lookup yields CDR1 SQVTM and CDR2 ANQGSEA. There are 12 residues in the CDR3. CDR3 region: CSGGDSNYGYTF.